The rows below give T cell receptor beta chains drawn from one sample of a study of response to subunit inactivated influenza vaccine. One entry per CDR3 protein, called by TCRdb with MiXCR from the RT-PCR reads. This table holds roughly 170,000 distinct CDR3 sequences, about a tenth found once. Here the sequenced sample was non-naive T cells sorted from PBMCs, taken on the day of vaccination. These receptors were obtained from a man between 50 and 59 years old who received an inactivated influenza vaccine. Both conserved end residues are part of each CDR3. D genes are given only for firm matches. Clone size is stated in some rows and not others, as once, few, many or a class when expanded.

>TRBD1|TRBJ1-6|TRBV12-3/TRBV12-4|many
TGTGCCAGCAGACACGGACAGGGAGCTTCACCCCTCCACTTT
CASRHGQGASPLHF
>-|TRBJ2-5|TRBV7-2|few
TGTGCCAGCAGCTTAATGAGCGGGTCGTACCAAGAGACCCAGTACTTC
CASSLMSGSYQETQYF
>TRBD1|TRBJ2-7|TRBV5-1|many
TGCGCCAGCAGCCGCCAGATTGGGACAGGGAAGAACGAGCAGTACTTC
CASSRQIGTGKNEQYF
>TRBD1|TRBJ1-4|TRBV28|-
TGTGCCAGCAGTTTGGTACAGGGGGCTTCGGGGAAACTGTTTTTT
CASSLVQGASGKLFF
>-|TRBJ1-2|TRBV6-2/TRBV6-3|-
TGTGCCACCTCGCGGGGAGGAGGCTACACCTTC
CATSRGGGYTF
>TRBD1|TRBJ2-7|TRBV5-6|few
TGTGCCAGCAGCTTTAGAACAGGGGCCTACGAGCAGTACTTC
CASSFRTGAYEQYF
>-|TRBJ2-4|TRBV28|few
TGTGCCAGCAGTTTATCCTCGTACCTTCAGTACTTC
CASSLSSYLQYF
>TRBD2|TRBJ2-1|TRBV7-8|many
TGTGCCAGCAGCTCGGGACTAGCGGGGGGGAGTTGGTATGAGCAGTTCTTC
CASSSGLAGGSWYEQFF
>-|TRBJ2-7|TRBV12-3/TRBV12-4|few
TGTGCCAGCAGTCCGCCCGGCTCCTACGAGCAGTACTTC
CASSPPGSYEQYF
>TRBD1|TRBJ1-1|TRBV7-8|few
TGTGCCAGCAGCTCTTTTCGCAGGGGCAGGGGGCTGAACACTGAAGCTTTCTTT
CASSSFRRGRGLNTEAFF
>TRBD1|TRBJ2-7|TRBV5-5|few
TGTGCCAGCAGCTTGGTACGAGGCGGGACAGGGGACGAGCAGTACTTC
CASSLVRGGTGDEQYF
>-|TRBJ2-7|TRBV28|few
TGTGCCAGCAGTTTTGATAATTTCTTGTCCCCCAGATACGAGCAGTACTTC
CASSFDNFLSPRYEQYF
>-|TRBJ1-6|TRBV3-1|few
TGTGCCAGCAGCCAAGACGGGGCCCCACTCCTCCACTTT
CASSQDGAPLLHF
>-|TRBJ1-3|TRBV3-1|-
TGTGCCAGCAGTAAAAGAGACTCTGGAAACACCATATATTTT
CASSKRDSGNTIYF
>TRBD2|TRBJ2-1|TRBV15|few
TGTGCCACCAGCAGAGATCAGGGCGGGGGGGATGAGCAGTTCTTC
CATSRDQGGGDEQFF
>-|TRBJ1-2|TRBV6-5|-
TGTGCCAGCAGTTACCTCGGCCCCAACTATGGCTACACCTTC
CASSYLGPNYGYTF
>TRBD2|TRBJ2-1|TRBV2|many
TGTGCCAGCAGTTGGACTAGCGGGGGGAATGACTACAATGAGCAGTTCTTC
CASSWTSGGNDYNEQFF
>-|TRBJ1-5|TRBV6-2/TRBV6-3|many
TGTGCCAGCAGTAGGAACCCGGACAGATGGAATCAGCCCCAGCATTTT
CASSRNPDRWNQPQHF
>TRBD1|TRBJ2-2|TRBV9|few
TGTGCCAGCAGCCTTAAGACAGGGGGGTCCGGGGAGCTGTTTTTT
CASSLKTGGSGELFF
>-|TRBJ2-2|TRBV30|few
TGTGCCTGGAGGAATCGGGGTATCGACACCGGGGAGCTGTTTTTT
CAWRNRGIDTGELFF
>-|TRBJ1-3|TRBV7-2|many
TGTGCCAGCAGCGGCGACAGGTGGAAGAACACCATATATTTT
CASSGDRWKNTIYF
>-|TRBJ1-2|TRBV28|-
TGTGCCAGCAGTTTAAGTGGGGGCGCAGGTGGCTACACCTTC
CASSLSGGAGGYTF
>-|TRBJ2-7|TRBV11-2|many
TGTGCCAGCAGCGGAGGGAACTACGAGCAGTACTTC
CASSGGNYEQYF
>-|TRBJ2-3|TRBV11-2|many
TGTGCCAGCAGCTTAGATTCAGGGGCAGATACGCAGTATTTT
CASSLDSGADTQYF
>TRBD1|TRBJ2-7|TRBV18|few
TGTGCCAGCTCCCGGGGACAGAGTTTCTACGAGCAGTACTTC
CASSRGQSFYEQYF
>-|TRBJ2-2|TRBV19|-
TGTGCCAGTAAGCTCCGGGAGCCATCTGGGGAGCTGTTTTTT
CASKLREPSGELFF
>TRBD1|TRBJ1-2|TRBV20-1|-
TGCAGTGCTAGCGAGGCCAGGGGGCGTGGGCCTGGCTACACCTTC
CSASEARGRGPGYTF
>-|TRBJ1-5|TRBV7-8|-
TGTGCCAGCAGCTCGGGAAAGGGAGTTCTCCAGCCCCAGCATTTT
CASSSGKGVLQPQHF
>TRBD1|TRBJ2-1|TRBV12-3/TRBV12-4|-
TGTGCCAGCAGTTATATGGACAGGGGAGATGAGCAGTTCTTC
CASSYMDRGDEQFF